A selection of T cell receptor beta chains follows, all from one sample in a study of T cells after yellow fever vaccination. Each CDR3 protein is one row after TCRdb ran MiXCR on the 5' RACE reads. The sample lists about 350,000 distinct CDR3 sequences, around 8.1% seen once, with roughly a sixth in the top ten. The sequenced sample was PBMCs, obtained about 41 days after the first yellow fever vaccination. These receptor sequences come from a man aged 18 to 35 who received the YFV17D yellow fever vaccine. Both conserved end residues are part of each CDR3. D genes are given only for firm matches. Expanded clones are given a class, and other clones once, few, many or no size at all.

TGTGCCAGCAGCTTCTCAGGGATCCACGAGCAGTACTTC	CASSFSGIHEQYF	few	TRBV7-6	TRBJ2-7	13	-
TGTGCCAGCAGCTCACAGGGGGTTTTCACTGAAGCTTTCTTT	CASSSQGVFTEAFF	-	TRBV5-4	TRBJ1-1	14	TRBD1
TGTGCCAGCCGCCGGAACCTAGGAAACACCATATATTTT	CASRRNLGNTIYF	few	TRBV6-2/TRBV6-3	TRBJ1-3	13	-
TGCGCCAGCAGCTTGGCCCCCCGGGGTGGTAATTCACCCCTCCACTTT	CASSLAPRGGNSPLHF	few	TRBV5-1	TRBJ1-6	16	-
TGTGCCAGCAGTGAGCAACAGCCCTATGGCTACACCTTC	CASSEQQPYGYTF	-	TRBV6-1	TRBJ1-2	13	-
TGTGCCAGTAGAGAACTAGCGGGGGGGCGGTTCTTC	CASRELAGGRFF	-	TRBV19	TRBJ2-1	12	TRBD2
TGTGCCAGCAGCTTAGTCGGGGAAACCGGGGAGCTGTTTTTT	CASSLVGETGELFF	few	TRBV7-6	TRBJ2-2	14	-
TGTGCCAGCAGCCACCTGCCCCCGGAGACCCAGTACTTC	CASSHLPPETQYF	-	TRBV12-3/TRBV12-4	TRBJ2-5	13	-
TGTGCCAGCAGGTCCCTAGCGATCATGACAGATACGCAGTATTTT	CASRSLAIMTDTQYF	few	TRBV12-3/TRBV12-4	TRBJ2-3	15	-
TGTGCCAGCAGGGGACAGGGGGCCCACGAGCAGTACTTC	CASRGQGAHEQYF	-	TRBV28	TRBJ2-7	13	TRBD1
TGCGCCAGCAGTCAGACCCAAGTGTGGCGAGATACGCAGTATTTT	CASSQTQVWRDTQYF	-	TRBV23-1	TRBJ2-3	15	-
TGTGCCAGCAGCTGGGGGACAGGGGGCTTTTATGAGCAGTTCTTC	CASSWGTGGFYEQFF	few	TRBV5-6	TRBJ2-1	15	TRBD1
TGTGCCAGCAGTTCGAAACGGGACACTGAAGCTTTCTTT	CASSSKRDTEAFF	-	TRBV12-3/TRBV12-4	TRBJ1-1	13	-
TGTGCCAGCATTCGAACAGAGACCGGGGAGCTGTTTTTT	CASIRTETGELFF	-	TRBV7-9	TRBJ2-2	13	-
TGTGCCAGCAGCCAAAAAGTCGAATATCAGCCCCAGCATTTT	CASSQKVEYQPQHF	-	TRBV16	TRBJ1-5	14	-
TGCGCCAGCAGCCCGGGACAGGTCGGGGCGCGATATGGAAACACCATATATTTT	CASSPGQVGARYGNTIYF	-	TRBV5-1	TRBJ1-3	18	TRBD1
TGTGCCAGCAGCTTAGCTACTAGACCGGGAGAGCAGTACTTC	CASSLATRPGEQYF	-	TRBV7-2	TRBJ2-7	14	-
TGTGCCAGCAGTTACTTCCCAGGACAGGGGGCAAGGGGCAATCAGCCCCAGCATTTT	CASSYFPGQGARGNQPQHF	-	TRBV6-5	TRBJ1-5	19	TRBD1
TGTGCCAGCAGCTTACTTGTCGGGGAAGCGCAGTATTTT	CASSLLVGEAQYF	few	TRBV7-2	TRBJ2-3	13	-
TGTGCCACCAGTGATCGCCGGTTCACCAACACCGGGGAGCTGTTTTTT	CATSDRRFTNTGELFF	few	TRBV24-1	TRBJ2-2	16	-
TGTGCCAGTGCAAGGGACAGGCGAAACTCCTACGAGCAGTACTTC	CASARDRRNSYEQYF	many	TRBV19	TRBJ2-7	15	TRBD1
TGCGCCAGCAGCCAACTCAGCACGAAAGAGACCCAGTACTTC	CASSQLSTKETQYF	-	TRBV4-1	TRBJ2-5	14	-
TGCGCCAGCAGCGTGGGACCCAGGGGGCAGGGTAATTCACCCCTCCACTTT	CASSVGPRGQGNSPLHF	many	TRBV5-1	TRBJ1-6	17	TRBD1
TGCGCCAGCAGCTTGGTTGGGCAGGGCACAGATACGCAGTATTTT	CASSLVGQGTDTQYF	many	TRBV5-1	TRBJ2-3	15	-